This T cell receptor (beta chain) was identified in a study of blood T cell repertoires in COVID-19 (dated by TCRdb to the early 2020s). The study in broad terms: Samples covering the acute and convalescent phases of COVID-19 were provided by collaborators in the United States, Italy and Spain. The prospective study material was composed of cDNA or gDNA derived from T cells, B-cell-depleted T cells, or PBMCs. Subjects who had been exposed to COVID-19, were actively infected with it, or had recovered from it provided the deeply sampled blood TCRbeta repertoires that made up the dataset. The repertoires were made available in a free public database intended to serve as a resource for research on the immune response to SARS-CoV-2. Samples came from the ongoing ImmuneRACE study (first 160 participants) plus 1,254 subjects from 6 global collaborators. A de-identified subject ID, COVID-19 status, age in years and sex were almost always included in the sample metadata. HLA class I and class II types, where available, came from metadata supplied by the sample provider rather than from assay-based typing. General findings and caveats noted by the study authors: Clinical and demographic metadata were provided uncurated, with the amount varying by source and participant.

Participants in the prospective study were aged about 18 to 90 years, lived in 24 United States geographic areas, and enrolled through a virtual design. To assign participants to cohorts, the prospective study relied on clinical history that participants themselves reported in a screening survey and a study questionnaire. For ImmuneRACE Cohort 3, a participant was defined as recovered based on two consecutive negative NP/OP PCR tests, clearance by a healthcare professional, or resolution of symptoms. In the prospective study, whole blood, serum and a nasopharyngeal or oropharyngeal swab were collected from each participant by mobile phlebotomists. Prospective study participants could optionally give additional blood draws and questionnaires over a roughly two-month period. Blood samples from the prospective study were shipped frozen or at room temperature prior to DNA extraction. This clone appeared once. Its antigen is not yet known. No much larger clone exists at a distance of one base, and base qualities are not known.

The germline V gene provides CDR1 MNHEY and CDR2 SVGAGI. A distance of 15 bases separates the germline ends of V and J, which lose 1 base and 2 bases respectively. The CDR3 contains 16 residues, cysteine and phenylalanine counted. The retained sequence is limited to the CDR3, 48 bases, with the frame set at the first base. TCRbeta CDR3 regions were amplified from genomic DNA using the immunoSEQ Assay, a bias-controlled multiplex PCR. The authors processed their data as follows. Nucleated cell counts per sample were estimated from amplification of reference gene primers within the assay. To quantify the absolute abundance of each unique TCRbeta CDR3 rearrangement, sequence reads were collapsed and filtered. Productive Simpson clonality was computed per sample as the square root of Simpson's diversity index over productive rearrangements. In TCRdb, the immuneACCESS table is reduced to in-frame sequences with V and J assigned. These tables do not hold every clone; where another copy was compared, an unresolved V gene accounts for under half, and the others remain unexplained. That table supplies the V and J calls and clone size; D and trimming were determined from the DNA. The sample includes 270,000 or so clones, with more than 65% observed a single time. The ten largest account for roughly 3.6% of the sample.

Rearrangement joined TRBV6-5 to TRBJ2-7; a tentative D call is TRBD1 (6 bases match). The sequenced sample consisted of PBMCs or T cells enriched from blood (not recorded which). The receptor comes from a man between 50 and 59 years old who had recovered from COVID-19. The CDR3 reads CASSYLTGLTPYEQYF. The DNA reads TGTGCCAGCAGTTACTTAACAGGGCTCACCCCCTACGAGCAGTACTTC.